This T cell receptor beta chain was sequenced in a study of early T cells in non-severe SARS-CoV-2 infection. Looking at the study overall: With bulk RNA from unsorted whole blood as input, sequencing yielded unpaired chains. Overall study findings and caveats: A preference for anti-spike CD8 responses marked VDJdb matching, which missed private and CD4 specificities.

This clonotype was seen a few times. The target antigen is unknown. TCRdb itself ran the 5' RACE reads through MiXCR, one entry per CDR3 protein. The table has 55,000 to 80,000 distinct CDR3 sequences, around 13% seen once; the top ten hold roughly 1.4%. This TCR derives from an adult who was a healthcare worker with PCR-confirmed SARS-CoV-2 infection or an uninfected control (not recorded which). The source material was whole blood, sampled at baseline.

CDR3 amino acids: CASSHTREGLYEQYF. The DNA of the CDR3 is TGTGCCAGCAGCCATACGAGAGAGGGCCTCTACGAGCAGTACTTC. V usage is TRBV3-1 and J usage is TRBJ2-7, with a possible D match to TRBD2 (5 bases). The CDR3 length is 15 residues. V was clipped by 3 bases and J by 3 bases, with 15 bases between them. Germline CDR1 reads LGHDT; CDR2 reads YNNKEL (reference sequence).